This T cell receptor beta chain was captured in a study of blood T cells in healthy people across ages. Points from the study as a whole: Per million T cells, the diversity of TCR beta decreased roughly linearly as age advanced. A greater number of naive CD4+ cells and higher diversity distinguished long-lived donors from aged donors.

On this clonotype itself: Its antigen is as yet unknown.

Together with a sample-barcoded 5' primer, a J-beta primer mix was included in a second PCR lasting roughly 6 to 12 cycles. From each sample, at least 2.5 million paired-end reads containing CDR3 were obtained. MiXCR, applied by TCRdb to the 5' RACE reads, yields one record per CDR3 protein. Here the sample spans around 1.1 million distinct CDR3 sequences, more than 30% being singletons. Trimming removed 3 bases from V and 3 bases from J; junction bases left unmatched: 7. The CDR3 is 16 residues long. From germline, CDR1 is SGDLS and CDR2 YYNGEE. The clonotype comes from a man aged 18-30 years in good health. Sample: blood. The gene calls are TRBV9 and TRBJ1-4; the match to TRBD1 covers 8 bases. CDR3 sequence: CASSADQGASNEKLFF. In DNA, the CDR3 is TGTGCCAGCAGCGCGGATCAGGGGGCTTCTAATGAAAAACTGTTTTTT.